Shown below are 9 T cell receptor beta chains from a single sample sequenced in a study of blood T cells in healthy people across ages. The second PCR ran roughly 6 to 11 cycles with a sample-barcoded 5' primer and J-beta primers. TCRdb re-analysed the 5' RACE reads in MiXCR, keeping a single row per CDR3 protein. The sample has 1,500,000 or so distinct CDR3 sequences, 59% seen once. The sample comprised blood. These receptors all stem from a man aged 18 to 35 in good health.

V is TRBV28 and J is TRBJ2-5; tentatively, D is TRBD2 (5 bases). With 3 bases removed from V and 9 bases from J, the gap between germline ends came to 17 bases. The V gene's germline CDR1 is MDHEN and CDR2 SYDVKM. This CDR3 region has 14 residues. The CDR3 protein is CASSFSGLEEAQYF. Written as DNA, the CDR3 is TGTGCCAGCAGTTTTTCGGGGTTGGAGGAGGCCCAGTACTTC.

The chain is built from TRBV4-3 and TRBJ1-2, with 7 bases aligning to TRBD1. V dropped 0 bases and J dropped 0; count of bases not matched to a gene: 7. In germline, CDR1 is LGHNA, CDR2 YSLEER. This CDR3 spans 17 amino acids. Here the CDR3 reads CASSQDKGGGPNYGYTF. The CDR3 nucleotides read TGCGCCAGCAGCCAAGATAAGGGAGGGGGCCCTAACTATGGCTACACCTTC.

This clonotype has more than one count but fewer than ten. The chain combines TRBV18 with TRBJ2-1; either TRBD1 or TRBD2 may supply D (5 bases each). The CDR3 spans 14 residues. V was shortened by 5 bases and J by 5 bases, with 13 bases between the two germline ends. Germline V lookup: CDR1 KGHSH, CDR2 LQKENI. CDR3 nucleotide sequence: TGTGCCAGCTCATACCGGGACCCGGACAATGAGCAGTTCTTC. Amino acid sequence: CASSYRDPDNEQFF. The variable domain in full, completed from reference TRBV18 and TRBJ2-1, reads NAGVMQNPRHLVRRRGQEARLRCSPMKGHSHVYWYRQLPEEGLKFMVYLQKENIIDESGMPKERFSAEFPKEGPSILRIQQVVRGDSAAYFCASSYRDPDNEQFFGPGTRLTVL.

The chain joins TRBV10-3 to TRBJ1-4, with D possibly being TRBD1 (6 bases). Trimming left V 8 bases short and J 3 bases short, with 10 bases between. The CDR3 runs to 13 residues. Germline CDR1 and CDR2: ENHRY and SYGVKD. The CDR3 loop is CAIGGQPNEKLFF. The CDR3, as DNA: TGTGCCATCGGGGGACAACCTAATGAAAAACTGTTTTTT.

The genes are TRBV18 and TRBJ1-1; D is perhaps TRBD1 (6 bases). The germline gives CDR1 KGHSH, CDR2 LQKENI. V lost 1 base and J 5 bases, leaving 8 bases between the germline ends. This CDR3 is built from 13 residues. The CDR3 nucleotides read TGTGCCAGCTCACCACTGGACAGAACTGAAGCTTTCTTT. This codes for CASSPLDRTEAFF.

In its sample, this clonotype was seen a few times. The CDR3 sequence: CASSFQDLVGYTF. CDR3 DNA sequence: TGTGCCAGCAGCTTCCAGGACCTCGTGGGCTACACCTTC. The chain carries TRBV13 and TRBJ1-2; no reliable D call. The CDR3 loop spans 13 amino acids. Germline CDR1 reads PRHDT; CDR2 reads FYEKMQ (reference sequence). The ends were cut back, 3 bases at V and 8 bases at J, with 13 bases in the middle.

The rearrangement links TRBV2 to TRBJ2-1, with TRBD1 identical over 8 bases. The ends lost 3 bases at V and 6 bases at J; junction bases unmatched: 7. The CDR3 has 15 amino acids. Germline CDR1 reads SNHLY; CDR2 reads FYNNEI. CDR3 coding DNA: TGTGCCAGCAGTGAGTCGCGCACAGGGGGCAATGAGCAGTTCTTC. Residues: CASSESRTGGNEQFF.

As DNA, the CDR3 is TGTGCCAGCAGTTACGGGACAGCCGAGGGCTACACCTTC. This translates into CASSYGTAEGYTF. The V call is TRBV6-5, the J call TRBJ1-2, with TRBD1 matching 7 bases. J was trimmed by 8 bases and V by 2 bases; bases with no gene match: 5. The CDR3 spans 13 residues. Germline V gene lookup returns CDR1 MNHEY and CDR2 SVGAGI.

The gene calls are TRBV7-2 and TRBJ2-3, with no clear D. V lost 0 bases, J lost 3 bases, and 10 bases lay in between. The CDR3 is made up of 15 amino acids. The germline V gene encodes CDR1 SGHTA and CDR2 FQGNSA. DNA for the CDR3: TGTGCCAGCAGCTTAGCGCAAGGGTGGACAGATACGCAGTATTTT. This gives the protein CASSLAQGWTDTQYF.